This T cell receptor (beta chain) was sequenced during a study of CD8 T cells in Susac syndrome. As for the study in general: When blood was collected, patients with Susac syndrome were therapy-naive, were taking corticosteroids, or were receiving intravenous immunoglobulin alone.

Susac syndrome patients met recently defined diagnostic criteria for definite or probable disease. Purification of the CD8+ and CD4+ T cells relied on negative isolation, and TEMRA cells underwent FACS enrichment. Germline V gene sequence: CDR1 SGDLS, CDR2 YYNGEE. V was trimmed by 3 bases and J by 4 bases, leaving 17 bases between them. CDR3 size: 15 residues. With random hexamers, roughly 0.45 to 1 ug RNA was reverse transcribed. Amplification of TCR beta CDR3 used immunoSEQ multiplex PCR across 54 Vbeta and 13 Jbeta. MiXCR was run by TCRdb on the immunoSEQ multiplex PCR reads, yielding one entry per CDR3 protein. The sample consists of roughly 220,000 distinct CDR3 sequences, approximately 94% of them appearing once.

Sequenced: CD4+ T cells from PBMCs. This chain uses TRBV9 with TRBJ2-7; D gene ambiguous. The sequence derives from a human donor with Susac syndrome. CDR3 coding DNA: TGTGCCAGCAGCGCGGAGACCAAAGGTGTATACGAGCAGTACTTC. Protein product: CASSAETKGVYEQYF.